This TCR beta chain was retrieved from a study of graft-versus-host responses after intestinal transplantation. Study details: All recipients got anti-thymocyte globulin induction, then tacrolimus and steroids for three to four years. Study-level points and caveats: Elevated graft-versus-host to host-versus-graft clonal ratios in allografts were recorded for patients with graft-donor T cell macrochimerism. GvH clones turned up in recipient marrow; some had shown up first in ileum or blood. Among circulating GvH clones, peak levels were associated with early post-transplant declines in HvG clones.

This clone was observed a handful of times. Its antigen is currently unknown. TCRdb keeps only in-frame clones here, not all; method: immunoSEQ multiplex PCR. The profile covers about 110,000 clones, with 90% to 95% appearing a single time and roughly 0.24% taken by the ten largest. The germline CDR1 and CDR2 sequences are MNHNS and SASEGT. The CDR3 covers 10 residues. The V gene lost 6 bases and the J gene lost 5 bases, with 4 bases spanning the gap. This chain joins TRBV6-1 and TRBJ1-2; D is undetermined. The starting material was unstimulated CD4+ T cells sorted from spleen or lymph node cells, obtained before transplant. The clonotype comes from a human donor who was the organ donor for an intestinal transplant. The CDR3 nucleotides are TGTGCCAGCAGGGGGTATGGCTACACCTTC. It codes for CASRGYGYTF.